The next 32 T cell receptor beta chains were all read from a single sample in a study of beta chain features in type 1 diabetes (dated by TCRdb to 2017 to 2018). Library method: the immunoSEQ multiplex PCR assay. All of the isolated RNA was reverse transcribed with the High Capacity cDNA Reverse Transcription Kit, so expressed TCRB transcripts were sequenced. Drawn from immuneACCESS, this table holds only the in-frame rearrangements with V and J called that TCRdb kept. Clones are partly lost; checked studies trace under half to an unresolved V gene and leave the rest unexplained. In this sample the table shows 900,000 or so clones, 17% of which occur a single time. The ten largest account for around 0.02% of the sample. Sequenced sample: naive CD4+ T cells from blood. The cell subset or site label on this specimen signifies: true naive CD4+ T cells. These receptor sequences come from a woman aged 18-29 years in good health.

This clone was counted a single time. This chain uses TRBV11-3 with TRBJ2-2, with no clear D. CDR3 size: 13 residues. The germline V gene has CDR1 SGHNT and CDR2 YENEEA. The ends were cut back, 1 base at V and 6 bases at J, with 6 bases in the middle. This CDR3 reads CASSLVGSGELFF. Written as DNA, the CDR3 is TGTGCCAGCAGCTTAGTAGGGTCCGGGGAGCTGTTTTTT.

The chain joins TRBV11-2 to TRBJ2-5; D might be TRBD1 (6 bases). Germline assignment: CDR1 SGHAT and CDR2 FQNNGV. Trimming pared 5 bases from V and 3 bases from J, leaving 13 bases between. The CDR3 has 14 amino acids. The CDR3 nucleotides are TGTGCCAGCAGCCAACAGGGTGGAGAAGAGACCCAGTACTTC. Translating gives CASSQQGGEETQYF.

The table lists this clone with a few counts. The CDR3: CASSVGLGPEQYF. CDR3 coding DNA: TGTGCCAGCAGCGTAGGTTTGGGACCCGAGCAGTACTTC. V usage is TRBV9 and J usage is TRBJ2-7; tentatively, D is TRBD1 or TRBD2 (5 bases each). Germline CDR1 is SGDLS and CDR2 is YYNGEE. The CDR3 covers 13 residues. Trimming pared 0 bases from V and 6 bases from J, leaving 10 bases between. The full variable domain, completed using reference TRBV9 and TRBJ2-7, is DSGVTQTPKHLITATGQRVTLRCSPRSGDLSVYWYQQSLDQGLQFLIQYYNGEERAKGNILERFSAQQFPDLHSELNLSSLELGDSALYFCASSVGLGPEQYFGPGTRLTVT.

This clone occurred a few times. The gene calls are TRBV9 and TRBJ2-3, with 8 bases lining up with TRBD2. V shed 2 bases and J 4 bases; nucleotides not matched to a gene: 12. This CDR3 contains 17 residues. Germline CDR1 SGDLS, CDR2 YYNGEE. The CDR3 sequence is CASSVLRGGGRPDTQYF. The CDR3 DNA sequence: TGTGCCAGCAGCGTCCTCCGGGGGGGCGGGCGCCCAGATACGCAGTATTTT.

This clone has a handful of counts. In the same sample, other DNA sequences code for this CDR3. The rearrangement uses TRBV7-9 and TRBJ2-5; TRBD1 matches at 8 bases. The CDR3 contains 14 residues. In germline, CDR1 is SEHNR, CDR2 FQNEAQ (reference sequence). The V and J ends lost 1 base and 2 bases, in that order; junction bases with no gene match: 0. CDR3 sequence: CASSLGTGQETQYF. The CDR3 DNA is TGTGCCAGCAGCTTAGGGACAGGGCAAGAGACCCAGTACTTC.

This clone has just a few counts. The chain has TRBV27 and TRBJ2-5, with D possibly matching TRBD1 (6 bases). This CDR3 is 15 amino acids long. Trimming took off 4 bases at V and 1 base at J, with 13 bases between the two ends. Looked up from germline, CDR1 is MNHEY and CDR2 is SMNVEV (reference sequence). The CDR3 region is CASSSMTGIQETQYF. For the CDR3, the DNA is TGTGCCAGCAGTTCAATGACAGGAATCCAAGAGACCCAGTACTTC.

The CDR3 protein is CASSATLAGSAGHTQYF. The CDR3 bases are TGTGCCAGCAGTGCAACCCTAGCGGGGAGCGCCGGTCATACGCAGTATTTT. This chain uses TRBV2 with TRBJ2-3; the match to TRBD2 covers 9 bases. Looked up from germline, CDR1 is SNHLY and CDR2 is FYNNEI. There are 17 residues in the CDR3. Trimming removed 4 bases from V and 7 bases from J; junction bases left unmatched: 15.

In its sample, this clone was seen a few times. The chain couples TRBV6-6 to TRBJ2-3; D possibly matches TRBD1 or TRBD2 (5 bases each). V was shortened by 4 bases and J by 1 base, with 9 bases between the two germline ends. This CDR3 contains 14 residues. Germline assignment: CDR1 MNHNY and CDR2 SVGAGI (reference sequence). The CDR3 region is CASSFGGGTDTQYF. As DNA, the CDR3 is TGTGCCAGCAGTTTTGGGGGTGGCACAGATACGCAGTATTTT.

This clone was found a few times. V is TRBV2 and J is TRBJ2-7; no clear D. Between the trimmed V and J ends, which lost 1 base and 3 bases, there was a span of 7 bases. The germline V gene has CDR1 SNHLY and CDR2 FYNNEI. This CDR3 region has 13 residues. CDR3 amino acids: CASSEDHGYEQYF. The CDR3 DNA reads TGTGCCAGCAGTGAAGACCATGGCTACGAGCAGTACTTC.

The V gene is TRBV11-3, the J gene TRBJ2-7; TRBD2 matches at 13 bases. The CDR3 has 15 amino acids. Trimming removed 3 bases from V and 7 bases from J; junction bases left unmatched: 6. Germline assignment: CDR1 SGHNT and CDR2 YENEEA. In DNA form, the CDR3 reads TGTGCCAGCAGCTTGGGACTAGCGGGACCGTGGGAGCAGTACTTC. Its translation: CASSLGLAGPWEQYF.

This clone appeared a few times. The DNA of the CDR3 is TGTGCCAGCAGTGAAACCCGACTAGCGAGAAGCACAGATACGCAGTATTTT. It yields the protein CASSETRLARSTDTQYF. The gene calls are TRBV25-1 and TRBJ2-3; 8 bases line up with TRBD2. Germline V gene sequence: CDR1 MGHDK, CDR2 SYGVNS. Trimming at V came to 2 bases and at J to 0 bases, leaving 7 bases not matched to a gene. The CDR3 consists of 17 residues.

This clone was detected only a few times. The V gene is TRBV12-5, the J gene TRBJ2-2; D is perhaps TRBD2 (6 bases). CDR3 length: 13 amino acids. From germline, CDR1 is LGHNT and CDR2 FRNRAP. V lost 6 bases, J lost 7 bases, and 12 bases lay in between. Written as DNA, the CDR3 is TGTGCTAGTGGACGGGAGTTTGGCGGGGAGCTGTTTTTT. Translating gives CASGREFGGELFF.

This clone was counted only a few times. The chain is built from TRBV4-3 and TRBJ2-2, with a tentative D call TRBD1 (5 bases). The CDR3 is 15 amino acids. The germline gives CDR1 LGHNA, CDR2 YSLEER. V was pared by 2 bases and J by 1 base, with 8 bases between. The chain's CDR3 is CASSQNTGNTGELFF. CDR3 in DNA: TGCGCCAGCAGCCAAAACACAGGGAACACCGGGGAGCTGTTTTTT.

The chain joins TRBV2 to TRBJ2-4; D perhaps matches TRBD1 (6 bases). V was trimmed by 2 bases and J by 0 bases, leaving 8 bases between them. This CDR3 region has 15 residues. Germline V gives CDR1 SNHLY, CDR2 FYNNEI. DNA of the CDR3: TGTGCCAGCAGTGAAAACAGGGTAGCCAAAAACATTCAGTACTTC. This translates into CASSENRVAKNIQYF.

The rearrangement joins TRBV7-3 to TRBJ2-1, with D unresolved. V gave up 3 bases and J gave up 0 bases, with 9 bases separating them. The CDR3 sequence is 15 residues long. Per the germline V gene, CDR1 is SGHTA and CDR2 is FQGTGA. Here the CDR3 DNA reads TGTGCCAGCAGCTTCGGCCCAAGCTCCTACAATGAGCAGTTCTTC. It is translated as CASSFGPSSYNEQFF.

This clone was observed a few times. The V and J genes are TRBV7-2 and TRBJ2-7; D ambiguous. The V end lost 2 bases, the J end lost 4 bases, and 15 bases lay between the germline ends. Germline V CDR1 and CDR2: SGHTA, FQGNSA. This CDR3 is 15 amino acids long. CDR3 DNA: TGTGCCAGCAGCTTATCGCCCGTTATGAGTTACGAGCAGTACTTC. It codes for CASSLSPVMSYEQYF.

This clone was picked up a small number of times. This sequence joins TRBV27 and TRBJ2-1; 8 positions match TRBD2. The V segment lost 5 bases and the J segment 4 bases; nucleotides outside the gene matches: 7. Germline V gene lookup returns CDR1 MNHEY and CDR2 SMNVEV (reference sequence). This CDR3 contains 15 residues. The CDR3 sequence is CASSGAGGVYNEQFF. CDR3 in DNA: TGTGCCAGCAGTGGCGCGGGAGGAGTTTACAATGAGCAGTTCTTC.

The chain employs TRBV5-1 and TRBJ2-5; D is perhaps TRBD2 (6 bases). Germline V gene lookup returns CDR1 SGHRS and CDR2 YFSETQ. The V end was cut by 0 bases, the J end by 5 bases, with 14 bases between. The CDR3 is 15 amino acids. The CDR3 loop is CASSLGDFPGETQYF. CDR3 coding DNA: TGCGCCAGCAGCTTGGGGGACTTTCCGGGCGAGACCCAGTACTTC.

This rearrangement joins TRBV7-2 to TRBJ1-1; 9 bases are shared with TRBD1. Germline lookup yields CDR1 SGHTA and CDR2 FQGNSA. The CDR3 spans 12 residues. V lost 5 bases and J lost 12; bases outside the gene matches: 7. The chain's CDR3 is CASSQGTGRPFF. CDR3 nucleotides: TGTGCCAGCAGCCAGGGGACAGGGCGGCCTTTCTTT.

The chain combines TRBV18 with TRBJ1-5; D is ambiguous. The CDR3 has 14 residues. The germline gives CDR1 KGHSH, CDR2 LQKENI. The ends were cut back, 1 base at V and 4 bases at J, with 8 bases in the middle. CDR3 protein: CASSPLVGNQPQHF. CDR3 nucleotide sequence: TGTGCCAGCTCACCACTGGTCGGAAATCAGCCCCAGCATTTT.

This clone was detected only a few times. The chain couples TRBV7-3 to TRBJ1-1; tentative D call: TRBD1 (6 bases). This CDR3 contains 15 residues. V was shortened by 5 bases and J by 3 bases, with 16 bases between the two germline ends. Germline V gene sequence: CDR1 SGHTA, CDR2 FQGTGA. The CDR3 region has the DNA TGTGCCAGCAGCGCGGGCAGGGGCAGAGACACTGAAGCTTTCTTT. Translated: CASSAGRGRDTEAFF.

The table lists this clone with a few counts. The chain combines TRBV5-1 with TRBJ2-1; 11 bases line up with TRBD1. CDR3 length: 18 amino acids. V gave up 4 bases and J gave up 0 bases; unmatched junction bases: 9. CDR1 and CDR2 (germline): SGHRS, YFSETQ. The CDR3 bases are TGCGCCAGCAGCGGGGACTCCGGGACAGGGGGCTCCTACAATGAGCAGTTCTTC. Translating it yields CASSGDSGTGGSYNEQFF.

This clone was counted a few times. The chain couples TRBV6-5 to TRBJ2-7, with 7 bases that match TRBD2. This CDR3 is 12 amino acids long. With 9 bases clipped from V and 6 bases from J, the junction kept 8 bases outside the gene matches. The germline CDR1 and CDR2 sequences are MNHEY and SVGAGI. For the CDR3, the DNA is TGTGCCAGTTCCTCGCGGGGGAGCGAGCAGTACTTC. It is translated as CASSSRGSEQYF.

The gene calls are TRBV7-9 and TRBJ1-2, with a possible D match to TRBD1 (5 bases). In germline, CDR1 is SEHNR, CDR2 FQNEAQ (reference sequence). Trimming shortened V by 0 bases and J by 0 bases, and 14 bases separated the two germline ends. The CDR3 has 17 amino acids. CDR3 DNA sequence: TGTGCCAGCAGCTTAGCCACAACAGGAGTTTCTAACTATGGCTACACCTTC. The encoded protein is CASSLATTGVSNYGYTF.

This clone was detected only a few times. The CDR3 sequence: CASRTGDSYNEQFF. CDR3 DNA sequence: TGTGCCAGCAGGACAGGGGATTCCTACAATGAGCAGTTCTTC. The chain recombines TRBV6-6 with TRBJ2-1, with 8 positions matching TRBD1. The CDR3 spans 14 residues. After removal of 6 bases from V and 1 base from J, the junction contained 2 bases not matched to a gene. Germline loops: CDR1 MNHNY, CDR2 SVGAGI (reference sequence).

This clone was detected only a few times. The rearrangement joins TRBV4-2 to TRBJ2-5; D not resolved. Germline loops: CDR1 LGHNA, CDR2 YNFKEQ. Trimming removed 0 bases at V and 1 base at J, with 12 bases between. This CDR3 spans 16 amino acids. For the CDR3, the DNA is TGTGCCAGCAGCCAAGAATTCCGGTTTTTCCAAGAGACCCAGTACTTC. Translated: CASSQEFRFFQETQYF.

The V call is TRBV5-1, the J call TRBJ2-7; TRBD2 matches 13 bases. Losses at the gene ends were 2 bases for V and 2 bases for J; bases not matched to a gene: 16. Germline V gives CDR1 SGHRS, CDR2 YFSETQ. The CDR3 loop spans 20 amino acids. The CDR3 loop is CASSFRGTSGRDLSPYEQYF. DNA of the CDR3: TGCGCCAGCAGCTTTCGTGGAACTAGCGGGAGGGACCTTAGTCCCTACGAGCAGTACTTC. The whole variable domain, filled in from reference TRBV5-1 and TRBJ2-7, reads KAGVTQTPRYLIKTRGQQVTLSCSPISGHRSVSWYQQTPGQGLQFLFEYFSETQRNKGNFPGRFSGRQFSNSRSEMNVSTLELGDSALYLCASSFRGTSGRDLSPYEQYFGPGTRLTVT.

This sequence joins TRBV5-4 and TRBJ2-7; D ambiguous. The CDR3 totals 14 residues. Trimming pared 1 base from V and 3 bases from J, leaving 11 bases between. Germline loops: CDR1 SGHNT, CDR2 YYREEE (reference sequence). Written as DNA, the CDR3 is TGTGCCAGCAGCTTGCGTTCCGACAACTACGAGCAGTACTTC. Translation: CASSLRSDNYEQYF.

This clone came up a few times. This sequence joins TRBV7-2 and TRBJ1-2, with D tentatively TRBD1 (5 bases). The CDR3 totals 14 residues. The germline CDR1 and CDR2 sequences are SGHTA and FQGNSA. V shed 6 bases and J shed 4 bases, with 15 bases lying between them. CDR3 amino acids: CASSQRTSAYGYTF. The CDR3 DNA reads TGTGCCAGCAGTCAAAGGACATCGGCCTATGGCTACACCTTC.

CDR3 amino acids: CASSQTSGSYSYEQFF. The CDR3 coding sequence is TGTGCCAGCAGCCAGACTAGCGGGAGTTACAGTTATGAGCAGTTCTTC. The chain combines TRBV14 with TRBJ2-1; 12 bases map to TRBD2. The V gene end was trimmed by 3 bases and the J gene end by 8 bases; junction bases not matched to a gene: 8. Germline V gene lookup returns CDR1 SGHDN and CDR2 FVKESK. This CDR3 is 16 amino acids long. Combining the CDR3 with reference TRBV14 and TRBJ2-1 gives the whole variable domain EAGVTQFPSHSVIEKGQTVTLRCDPISGHDNLYWYRRVMGKEIKFLLHFVKESKQDESGMPNNRFLAERTGGTYSTLKVQPAELEDSGVYFCASSQTSGSYSYEQFFGPGTRLTVL.

The V call is TRBV7-9, the J call TRBJ2-1; D is unresolved. The germline V gene has CDR1 SEHNR and CDR2 FQNEAQ (reference sequence). The CDR3 has 14 residues. Trimming took off 5 bases at V and 15 bases at J, with 23 bases between the two ends. This CDR3 is CASSPVKSPLTWFF. In DNA form, the CDR3 reads TGTGCCAGCAGCCCCGTGAAGAGCCCCCTAACGTGGTTCTTC.

This clone is a singleton in its sample. V usage is TRBV7-2 and J usage is TRBJ2-5, with 9 positions matching TRBD1. The junction had 4 bases not matched to a gene; V was cut back by 4 bases and J by 7 bases. The CDR3 contains 13 residues. The germline gives CDR1 SGHTA, CDR2 FQGNSA. This CDR3 is CASSSQGAGTQYF. The CDR3 DNA follows: TGTGCCAGCAGCTCACAGGGGGCTGGGACCCAGTACTTC.